One and the same sample provided the 14 T cell receptor beta chains below, sequenced in a study of vaccination and CD4 T cells after COVID-19. Oncomine TCR Beta short-read sequencing was applied to DNA from cultured CD4+ T cells. A single record per CDR3 protein comes from TCRdb applying MiXCR to the PCR reads. Of about 4,000 distinct CDR3 sequences listed, approximately 38% are singletons. These TCRs' antigens remain unknown. Treatment specified: approximately 11-day PBMC culture with coronavirus spike peptide pools or control peptides (ViraFEST assay). It was before the COVID-19 pandemic (2011-2018) that the unexposed donor's CD4+ T cells were collected. Sequencing used CD4+ T cells from blood, cultured in vitro. These TCRs come from a human donor in good health.

In this sample, this clonotype is medium-sized (0.01 to 0.1%). This chain joins TRBV5-1 and TRBJ1-5; D gene ambiguous. The CDR3 is 15 amino acids. V lost 5 bases, J lost 0 bases, and 12 bases lay in between. Germline V gene sequence: CDR1 SGHRS, CDR2 YFSETQ. The CDR3 region is CASSLGGYSNQPQHF. CDR3 bases: TGCGCCAGCAGTCTCGGCGGATATAGCAATCAGCCCCAGCATTTT. The full variable domain, its missing parts supplied by reference TRBV5-1 and TRBJ1-5, is KAGVTQTPRYLIKTRGQQVTLSCSPISGHRSVSWYQQTPGQGLQFLFEYFSETQRNKGNFPGRFSGRQFSNSRSEMNVSTLELGDSALYLCASSLGGYSNQPQHFGDGTRLSIL.

This clonotype was seen only a few times. V and J are TRBV19 and TRBJ1-2; tentative D call: TRBD1 (5 bases). V was cut by 3 bases and J by 6 bases, with 17 bases left in between. Germline assignment: CDR1 LNHDA and CDR2 SQIVND (reference sequence). The CDR3 sequence is 15 residues long. CDR3 loop: CASSMISAGQNGYTF. CDR3 sequence (DNA): TGTGCCAGTAGTATGATTTCTGCAGGGCAGAATGGCTACACCTTC.

This rearrangement joins TRBV6-1 to TRBJ2-5, with 7 bases aligning to TRBD2. The CDR3 length is 12 residues. V lost 10 bases to trimming and J lost 5 bases; unmatched junction nucleotides: 7. Germline lookup yields CDR1 MNHNS and CDR2 SASEGT. This chain's CDR3 is CATMGLMETQYF. CDR3 coding DNA: TGTGCCACCATGGGACTAATGGAGACCCAGTACTTC.

The CDR3 is CASSQGDQPQHF. The CDR3 region has the DNA TGTGCCAGCAGTCAGGGAGATCAGCCCCAGCATTTT. V usage is TRBV6-1 and J usage is TRBJ1-5; D perhaps matches TRBD1 (5 bases). The CDR3 has 12 residues. CDR1 and CDR2 from the germline V gene are MNHNS and SASEGT. V lost 5 bases and J 5 bases, leaving 7 bases between the germline ends.

The V gene is TRBV7-8, the J gene TRBJ1-2; D is ambiguous. CDR3 length: 16 amino acids. The V end was cut by 2 bases, the J end by 5 bases, with 18 bases between. The germline gives CDR1 SGHVS, CDR2 FQNEAQ. The CDR3 here is CASSLIGSHIPYGYTF. In nucleotides, the CDR3 is TGTGCCAGCAGCTTAATAGGGTCCCATATCCCTTATGGCTACACCTTC.

J is TRBJ2-5 and V is TRBV7-6; 12 nucleotides align to TRBD2. Germline V gives CDR1 SGHVS, CDR2 FNYEAQ. Germline trimming cut 0 bases from V and 5 bases from J; bases unmatched to any gene: 7. This CDR3 spans 17 amino acids. The CDR3 reads CASSLAQLAGGRETQYF. As DNA, the CDR3 is TGTGCCAGCAGCTTAGCCCAACTAGCGGGGGGCAGGGAGACCCAGTACTTC.

This clonotype was detected only a few times. The chain recombines TRBV6-1 with TRBJ1-6; TRBD1 agrees at 8 bases. The length of the CDR3 is 16 residues. Germline V gene lookup returns CDR1 MNHNS and CDR2 SASEGT. Trimming took 2 bases from V and 7 from J; bases not matched to a gene: 7. The CDR3 nucleotides are TGTGCCAGCAGTGAAAGGAGGACAGGGAACAATTCACCCCTCCACTTT. Protein product: CASSERRTGNNSPLHF.

The chain uses TRBV10-1 and TRBJ2-5; D is ambiguous. V was cut by 4 bases and J by 5 bases, with 11 bases left in between. This CDR3 spans 13 amino acids. From germline, CDR1 is WNHNN and CDR2 SYGVQD (reference sequence). This CDR3 reads CASSVSMIETQYF. Written as DNA, the CDR3 is TGCGCCAGCAGTGTTTCCATGATCGAGACCCAGTACTTC.

This clonotype is termed medium-sized (0.01 to 0.1%). This rearrangement joins TRBV20-1 to TRBJ1-5; D unclear. Germline CDR1 reads DFQATT; CDR2 reads SNEGSKA (reference sequence). This CDR3 spans 13 amino acids. V was cut by 1 base and J by 6 bases, with 10 bases left in between. This chain's CDR3 is CSARGDDFQPQHF. CDR3 nucleotides: TGCAGTGCTAGAGGAGATGATTTTCAGCCCCAGCATTTT.

This clonotype was seen more than once but under ten times. This sequence joins TRBV15 and TRBJ2-3; D possibly matches TRBD1 or TRBD2 (5 bases each). Germline V gene sequence: CDR1 LNHNV, CDR2 YYDKDF (reference sequence). The CDR3 runs 15 residues. Trimming removed 0 bases from V and 1 base from J, with 8 bases in between. CDR3 coding DNA: TGTGCCACCAGCAGAGATCGAGGGGGCACAGATACGCAGTATTTT. Its protein is CATSRDRGGTDTQYF. Looking up the rest from reference TRBV15 and TRBJ2-3 gives the full variable domain: DAMVIQNPRYQVTQFGKPVTLSCSQTLNHNVMYWYQQKSSQAPKLLFHYYDKDFNNEADTPDNFQSRRPNTSFCFLDIRSPGLGDTAMYLCATSRDRGGTDTQYFGPGTRLTVL.

This clonotype was picked up a small number of times. The chain combines TRBV7-2 with TRBJ1-2, with D possibly being TRBD1 (5 bases). The germline V gene encodes CDR1 SGHTA and CDR2 FQGNSA. V was clipped by 5 bases and J by 5 bases, with 12 bases between them. The CDR3 is 13 amino acids. The CDR3 sequence is CASSGGDFYGYTF. DNA of the CDR3: TGTGCCAGCAGCGGGGGGGACTTTTATGGCTACACCTTC.

A few counts support this clonotype. V usage is TRBV6-2 or TRBV6-3 and J usage is TRBJ1-2, with 8 bases aligning to TRBD1. The CDR3 is 19 amino acids. CDR1 is MNHEY, CDR2 SVGEGT, per germline. Trimming cost V 5 bases and J 5 bases; bases outside gene matches: 22. The CDR3 sequence is CASSLGVGQVLIRGYGYTF. The CDR3, as DNA: TGTGCCAGCAGTCTAGGCGTGGGACAGGTCCTGATCAGAGGATATGGCTACACCTTC.

The J gene is TRBJ2-1, the V gene TRBV10-3; 13 bases align to TRBD2. The germline V gene has CDR1 ENHRY and CDR2 SYGVKD. The CDR3 contains 16 residues. V gave up 4 bases and J gave up 9 bases; unmatched junction bases: 9. CDR3 amino acids: CAISASGTSGTPEQFF. The CDR3 nucleotides read TGTGCCATCAGTGCGTCGGGGACTAGCGGGACTCCTGAGCAGTTCTTC.

The rearrangement uses TRBV19 and TRBJ2-7; perhaps TRBD1 as D (6 bases). Germline V gene sequence: CDR1 LNHDA, CDR2 SQIVND (reference sequence). V was clipped by 3 bases and J by 2 bases, with 11 bases between them. The CDR3 runs to 14 residues. CDR3 nucleotide sequence: TGTGCCAGTAGTATTTTACAGGGTCCCTACGAGCAGTACTTC. It encodes CASSILQGPYEQYF.